Below are 5 T cell receptor beta chains sequenced from a single sample in a study of cytomegalovirus exposure and HLA in healthy donors. Using immunoSEQ multiplex PCR, the repertoire was profiled, and TCRdb retains in-frame clones only, with some absent. This sample has about 340,000 clones, with about nine tenths found just once. The sequenced sample consisted of PBMCs. Receptor source: a woman under 30 in good health and CMV-seronegative.

This clone was counted once. The chain is built from TRBV29-1 and TRBJ2-1; D might be TRBD2 (5 bases). The CDR3 is 14 residues long. Germline CDR1 and CDR2: SQVTM and ANQGSEA. Deletions cut 2 bases from V and 0 bases from J, with 8 bases between. CDR3 bases: TGCAGCGTTGAACGGACTGCCTCCTACAATGAGCAGTTCTTC. Protein: CSVERTASYNEQFF.

V and J are TRBV6-5 and TRBJ1-3; D is possibly TRBD1 (6 bases). Germline CDR1 reads MNHEY; CDR2 reads SVGAGI. The CDR3 totals 14 residues. V lost 6 bases and J lost 2, with 11 bases in between. CDR3 loop: CASRGTGTGNTIYF. CDR3 sequence (DNA): TGTGCCAGCAGAGGCACAGGGACTGGAAACACCATATATTTT.

This clone was recorded once. This chain joins TRBV29-1 and TRBJ2-1; 9 nucleotides match TRBD2. V lost 4 bases, J lost 7 bases, and 14 bases stayed unmatched. The germline V gene encodes CDR1 SQVTM and CDR2 ANQGSEA. This CDR3 contains 16 residues. CDR3 amino acids: CSVVLAGTQGMNEQFF. CDR3 nucleotides: TGCAGCGTTGTGCTAGCGGGGACTCAAGGGATGAATGAGCAGTTCTTC.

A few counts support this clone. The V and J genes are TRBV28 and TRBJ1-1, with D uncertain. CDR3 length equals 11 residues. The V gene lost 8 bases and the J gene lost 8 bases, with 12 bases spanning the gap. Germline CDR1 reads MDHEN; CDR2 reads SYDVKM. CDR3 in DNA: TGTGCCAGCTCGTGGAACAGAGAAGCTTTCTTT. Its protein is CASSWNREAFF. The full variable domain, its missing parts supplied by reference TRBV28 and TRBJ1-1, is DVKVTQSSRYLVKRTGEKVFLECVQDMDHENMFWYRQDPGLGLRLIYFSYDVKMKEKGDIPEGYSVSREKKERFSLILESASTNQTSMYLCASSWNREAFFGQGTRLTVV.

The chain combines TRBV6-6 with TRBJ1-2; tentatively, D is TRBD1 (6 bases). V lost 8 bases and J lost 8, with 21 bases in between. This CDR3 is 14 amino acids long. Germline V lookup: CDR1 MNHNY, CDR2 SVGAGI (reference sequence). This CDR3 is CASRKTGREGGYTF. Written as DNA, the CDR3 is TGTGCCAGCCGAAAAACAGGGAGAGAGGGAGGCTACACCTTC.